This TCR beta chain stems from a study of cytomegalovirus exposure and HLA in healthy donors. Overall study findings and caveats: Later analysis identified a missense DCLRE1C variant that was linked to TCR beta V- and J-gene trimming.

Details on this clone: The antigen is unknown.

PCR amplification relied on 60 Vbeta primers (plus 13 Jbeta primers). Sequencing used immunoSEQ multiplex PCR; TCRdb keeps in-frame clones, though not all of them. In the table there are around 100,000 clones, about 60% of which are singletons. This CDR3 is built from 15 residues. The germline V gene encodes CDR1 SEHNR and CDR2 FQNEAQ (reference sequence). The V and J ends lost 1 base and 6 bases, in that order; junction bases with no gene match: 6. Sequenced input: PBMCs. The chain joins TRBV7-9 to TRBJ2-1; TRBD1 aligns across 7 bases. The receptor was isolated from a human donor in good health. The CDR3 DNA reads TGTGCCAGCAGCTTAGTCTTGACAGGGTCCAATGAGCAGTTCTTC. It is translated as CASSLVLTGSNEQFF. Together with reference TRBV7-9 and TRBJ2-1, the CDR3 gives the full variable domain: DTGVSQNPRHKITKRGQNVTFRCDPISEHNRLYWYRQTLGQGPEFLTYFQNEAQLEKSRLLSDRFSAERPKGSFSTLEIQRTEQGDSAMYLCASSLVLTGSNEQFFGPGTRLTVL.